This T cell receptor beta chain was obtained from a study of T cell repertoires in cytomegalovirus infection (dated by TCRdb to about 2019). The study in broad terms: Recently identified HLA-C-restricted CMV epitopes, whose presentation resists viral immunomodulation, were targeted by peptide stimulations together with well-studied HLA-B-restricted epitopes. Because public TCR beta signatures pointed to carriage of CMV infection together with the matching HLA type, the HLA type of each donor mattered for the analysis. Study-level results and caveats: Cumulative frequency of public TCR beta family members discriminated carriers of CMV infection plus the relevant HLA type in this cohort and an independent 352-donor cohort. The ex vivo response was dominated by HLA-C-restricted CMV-specific TCR beta clonotypes, and the single most frequent clonotype in two of eight donors was supplied by these HLA-C-restricted clonotypes.

The sample's treatment or condition label, decoded: in vitro stimulation with specific CMV peptide epitopes to enrich CMV-specific T cells. The run used an Illumina HiSeq 1500. TCRdb applied fastp at Q25 and MiXCR to the public reads, then kept only in-frame beta chains. Here each entry gathers all rows of one CDR3 protein and keeps the most common genes and DNA. The sample table records 600,000 to 700,000 distinct CDR3 sequences; roughly 36% of these occur just once. The ten biggest clones cover 15% to 20% of the sample. Worth noting for this clonotype: It lacks a known antigen. Sequence at one end of the junction differs from germline and may be a read error.

The source of this sequence is a human donor in good health (CMV status not recorded). Some clones in this sample may be carry-over from other donors' samples. The material was cultured PBMCs, obtained from culture after CMV antigen stimulation.

The sequenced DNA: TGTGCCAGCAGTGCCGAGGACGGGGGGGCCTCGGTCTTC. This sequence encodes CASSAEDGGASVF. The sequence joins TRBV2 to TRBJ2-1; TRBD2 matches 8 bases in the middle. Per the germline V gene, SNHLY is the CDR1 and FYNNEI is the CDR2. From its cysteine to its phenylalanine, the CDR3 spans 13 amino acids. Only the CDR3 DNA is retained, 39 bases long and in frame from the first base.